This TCR beta chain was sequenced in a study of blood T cell repertoires in COVID-19. This clone has just one count. In the original workflow: From reference gene primer amplification, estimates of nucleated cell counts were derived. Only in-frame clones appear in the TCRdb table, and some are missing; sequencing was by immunoSEQ multiplex PCR. The V and J calls and clone size come from that table; D and trimming were worked out from the DNA. The sample includes 250,000 or so clones, around 84% of them seen just once. What was sequenced was peripheral blood. The TCR sequence derives from a man between 35 and 55 years old who had recovered from COVID-19.

The CDR3 DNA is TGCAGTGCTAGTGTTTACGGCAGGGGGCTTCAGACAGATACGCAGTATTTT. It is translated as CSASVYGRGLQTDTQYF. J is TRBJ2-3 and V is TRBV20-1; 8 nucleotides agree with TRBD1. Germline loops: CDR1 DFQATT, CDR2 SNEGSKA (reference sequence). V dropped 3 bases and J dropped 3; count of bases not matched to a gene: 14. This CDR3 has 17 residues.